The sequence of this T cell receptor (beta chain) was determined in a study of shared clonotypes between healthy human individuals. Study-wide points: It was expected that sequencing depth would affect clonotype sharing among donors. Blood alone was sampled, and tissue repertoires likely differ.

Genomic DNA of every subset was divided equally among multiple immunoSEQ plates. Scientists sequenced DNA from unsorted PBMC on ten immunoSEQ deep assay plates. Repertoires were generated with immunoSEQ multiplex PCR, while TCRdb's copy carries only in-frame clones and drops some. The sample shows about 450,000 clones, around 79% of them seen only once. With 4 bases clipped from V and 2 bases from J, the junction kept 7 bases outside the gene matches. There are 16 residues in the CDR3. Germline V lookup: CDR1 KGHSH, CDR2 LQKENI. This clone is a singleton in its sample. Its antigen is not identified. The TCR was taken from a woman in her 40s in good health. Some clones in this sample may be carry-over from other donors' samples. Sequencing was carried out using PBMCs. The rearrangement uses TRBV18 and TRBJ2-3, with TRBD2 identical over 9 bases. CDR3 loop: CASSRQTSGNTDTQYF. The CDR3 DNA sequence: TGTGCCAGCTCACGGCAGACTAGCGGTAACACAGATACGCAGTATTTT.